The 32 T cell receptor beta chains below come from one sample, sequenced in a study of blood T cell repertoires in COVID-19. Measured with immunoSEQ multiplex PCR; TCRdb has only the in-frame clones, and not every one. This sample has 130,000 to 150,000 clones, with just under 85% found just once. Sequencing input: PBMCs or T cells enriched from blood (not recorded which). These receptors were taken from a man aged 50-59 years who had recovered from COVID-19.

This clone came up many times. The chain combines TRBV29-1 with TRBJ2-7; weak D call: TRBD2 (5 bases). The germline CDR1 and CDR2 sequences are SQVTM and ANQGSEA. This CDR3 spans 13 amino acids. Trimming left V 7 bases short and J 7 bases short, with 20 bases between. The CDR3 loop reads CSARRTDFGEQYF. CDR3 nucleotide sequence: TGCAGCGCCAGAAGGACTGATTTCGGGGAGCAGTACTTC.

The rearrangement links TRBV9 to TRBJ2-2, with no clear D. The CDR3 consists of 13 residues. Germline V gene lookup returns CDR1 SGDLS and CDR2 YYNGEE. The V gene lost 0 bases and the J gene lost 4 bases, with 4 bases spanning the gap. CDR3 in amino acids: CASSVARTGELFF. CDR3 bases: TGTGCCAGCAGCGTAGCTCGCACCGGGGAGCTGTTTTTT.

J is TRBJ2-5 and V is TRBV27; TRBD1 is a possible D gene (5 bases). The CDR3 extends over 14 amino acids. Germline V CDR1 and CDR2: MNHEY, SMNVEV (reference sequence). The germline V and J ends were trimmed by 10 bases and 5 bases, with 20 bases remaining between them. The CDR3 bases are TGTGCCACCCGACCCTCAGGGTTCCGGGAGACCCAGTACTTC. Amino acid sequence: CATRPSGFRETQYF.

The gene calls are TRBV10-3 and TRBJ2-2, with 8 bases identical to TRBD1. The germline gives CDR1 ENHRY, CDR2 SYGVKD. The CDR3 is 14 amino acids. Trimming removed 7 bases from V and 4 bases from J; junction bases left unmatched: 5. CDR3 coding DNA: TGTGCCATCAACCAGGGGGCAAGCACCGGGGAGCTGTTTTTT. The encoded protein is CAINQGASTGELFF.

In this sample, this clone turned up once. Here the CDR3 reads CASFERQGGNQPQHF. The CDR3, as DNA: TGTGCCAGCTTCGAAAGACAGGGGGGGAATCAGCCCCAGCATTTT. This chain uses TRBV3-1 (or the pseudogene TRBV3-2) with TRBJ1-5; TRBD1 matches at 9 bases. This CDR3 has 15 residues. Germline values: CDR1 LGHDT, CDR2 YNNKEL (reference sequence). V trimming: 8 bases; J trimming: 4 bases; junction bases outside the gene matches: 9.

The genes are TRBV4-3 and TRBJ1-1, with D tentatively TRBD1 (5 bases). Germline V gene sequence: CDR1 LGHNA, CDR2 YSLEER. Trimming removed 1 base at V and 6 bases at J, with 15 bases between. The CDR3 contains 15 residues. CDR3: CASSQGLLGGAEAFF. The CDR3 nucleotides read TGCGCCAGCAGCCAAGGATTACTAGGAGGGGCTGAAGCTTTCTTT.

The CDR3 sequence: CASNQAGDEQYF. The CDR3 bases are TGTGCCAGCAACCAAGCGGGCGACGAGCAGTACTTC. The gene calls are TRBV6-5 and TRBJ2-7; a weak D match, TRBD2 (6 bases). CDR3 length: 12 residues. V lost 7 bases to trimming and J lost 5 bases, with 12 bases between them. Germline V gene data show CDR1 as MNHEY and CDR2 as SVGAGI.

V is TRBV6-2 or TRBV6-3 and J is TRBJ1-2, with D hard to call. The CDR3 extends over 13 amino acids. Germline CDR1 reads MNHEY; CDR2 reads SVGEGT. Between the trimmed V and J ends, which lost 0 bases and 5 bases, there was a span of 7 bases. The CDR3 DNA sequence: TGTGCCAGCAGTTACTCGAACACGTATGGCTACACCTTC. This sequence encodes CASSYSNTYGYTF.

The gene calls are TRBV27 and TRBJ1-5; 7 nucleotides align to TRBD1. There are 18 residues in the CDR3. Germline CDR1 MNHEY, CDR2 SMNVEV (reference sequence). V shed 5 bases and J 0 bases; nucleotides not matched to a gene: 13. Here the CDR3 DNA reads TGTGCCAGCAGTGCGAGACAGGGCCTAGGAATTAGCAATCAGCCCCAGCATTTT. Amino acid sequence: CASSARQGLGISNQPQHF.

CDR3 nucleotide sequence: TGCAGCGTCGGGGAGGAGGACAGGGATTACTCTGGGGCCAACGTCCTGACTTTC. It is translated as CSVGEEDRDYSGANVLTF. The chain has TRBV29-1 and TRBJ2-6, with 8 bases lining up with TRBD1. J lost 0 bases, V lost 6 bases, and 13 bases had no gene match. Germline CDR1 reads SQVTM; CDR2 reads ANQGSEA. CDR3 length: 18 amino acids. Complete variable domain (other parts from reference TRBV29-1 and TRBJ2-6): SAVISQKPSRDICQRGTSLTIQCQVDSQVTMMFWYRQQPGQSLTLIATANQGSEATYESGFVIDKFPISRPNLTFSTLTVSNMSPEDSSIYLCSVGEEDRDYSGANVLTFGAGSRLTVL.

This clone was seen only once. This rearrangement joins TRBV5-8 to TRBJ2-7, with D maybe TRBD1 (6 bases). The CDR3 has 14 residues. Germline V CDR1 and CDR2: SGHTS, YDEGEE. V lost 5 bases to trimming and J lost 3 bases, with 15 bases between them. CDR3 loop: CASSRTATSYEQYF. For the CDR3, the DNA is TGTGCCAGCAGTCGGACAGCGACCAGCTACGAGCAGTACTTC.

The V call is TRBV4-3, the J call TRBJ1-3; D gene uncertain. Trimming stripped 0 bases from V and 1 base from J, with 7 bases between. The germline CDR1 and CDR2 sequences are LGHNA and YSLEER. The CDR3 sequence is 15 residues long. As DNA, the CDR3 is TGCGCCAGCAGCCAAGACTGGGAGTCTGGAAACACCATATATTTT. This encodes CASSQDWESGNTIYF.

The chain has TRBV6-6 and TRBJ1-5; 7 nucleotides line up with TRBD1. In germline, CDR1 is MNHNY, CDR2 SVGAGI (reference sequence). The CDR3 spans 16 residues. Trimming at V came to 6 bases and at J to 1 base, leaving 9 bases not matched to a gene. In DNA form, the CDR3 reads TGTGCCAGCAGATCCCACAGGGGCGTCAGCAATCAGCCCCAGCATTTT. Its translation is CASRSHRGVSNQPQHF.

This chain connects TRBV19 to TRBJ1-6, with a weak D call TRBD1 (5 bases). From germline, CDR1 is LNHDA and CDR2 SQIVND (reference sequence). CDR3 size: 13 residues. The V end was cut by 3 bases, the J end by 9 bases, with 9 bases between. The CDR3, as DNA: TGTGCCAGTAGTATTCAGGGTTTTTCACCCCTCCACTTT. Protein product: CASSIQGFSPLHF.

CDR3 DNA sequence: TGTGCCAGCAGCCGGGGACTTTCCTACAATGAGCAGTTCTTC. This codes for CASSRGLSYNEQFF. The J gene is TRBJ2-1, the V gene TRBV7-9; tentative D call: TRBD2 (6 bases). The CDR3 length is 14 residues. Germline V gene data show CDR1 as SEHNR and CDR2 as FQNEAQ (reference sequence). Trimming took off 5 bases at V and 1 base at J, with 9 bases between the two ends. The full variable domain, in which reference TRBV7-9 and TRBJ2-1 provide the parts outside the CDR3, is DTGVSQNPRHKITKRGQNVTFRCDPISEHNRLYWYRQTLGQGPEFLTYFQNEAQLEKSRLLSDRFSAERPKGSFSTLEIQRTEQGDSAMYLCASSRGLSYNEQFFGPGTRLTVL.

The chain couples TRBV3-1 (or the pseudogene TRBV3-2) to TRBJ1-1, with TRBD1 identical over 7 bases. The CDR3 runs to 14 residues. CDR1 LGHDT and CDR2 YNNKEL come from the germline V gene (reference sequence). V shed 6 bases, J shed 4 bases, and the junction held 8 bases outside the gene matches. The DNA for the CDR3 is TGTGCCAGCAGTTATTCAGGGGGTTTCACTGAAGCTTTCTTT. Its protein is CASSYSGGFTEAFF.

The J gene is TRBJ1-4, the V gene TRBV5-6; 7 bases fit TRBD1. Per germline, CDR1 SGHDT and CDR2 YYEEEE. The CDR3 runs to 14 residues. V trimming: 4 bases; J trimming: 4 bases; junction bases outside the gene matches: 4. CDR3 sequence: CASSEGAVNEKLFF. In DNA, the CDR3 is TGTGCCAGCAGCGAGGGGGCGGTTAATGAAAAACTGTTTTTT.

The chain has TRBV6-4 and TRBJ2-2; TRBD1 might be the D (6 bases). V lost 8 bases and J lost 1, with 11 bases in between. Germline CDR1 and CDR2: MRHNA and SNTAGT. The CDR3 spans 14 residues. The CDR3 sequence is CASQPGQNTGELFF. For the CDR3, the DNA is TGTGCCAGCCAGCCGGGACAGAACACCGGGGAGCTGTTTTTT.

The chain combines TRBV19 with TRBJ1-4; TRBD1 might be the D (5 bases). This CDR3 has 15 amino acids. Germline-derived CDR1 and CDR2 are LNHDA and SQIVND (reference sequence). With 7 bases removed from V and 2 bases from J, the gap between germline ends came to 14 bases. DNA for the CDR3: TGTGCCAGTACCCCTCTGGGGCGGACTAATGAAAAACTGTTTTTT. It yields the protein CASTPLGRTNEKLFF. Combining the CDR3 with reference TRBV19 and TRBJ1-4 gives the whole variable domain DGGITQSPKYLFRKEGQNVTLSCEQNLNHDAMYWYRQDPGQGLRLIYYSQIVNDFQKGDIAEGYSVSREKKESFPLTVTSAQKNPTAFYLCASTPLGRTNEKLFFGSGTQLSVL.

The table lists this clone with a few counts. The CDR3 spells CASSVATSSYNEQFF. In DNA, the CDR3 is TGTGCCAGCAGCGTAGCTACTAGCTCCTACAATGAGCAGTTCTTC. The chain is built from TRBV9 and TRBJ2-1; the D gene is possibly TRBD2 (5 bases). Germline CDR1 SGDLS, CDR2 YYNGEE. The CDR3 sequence is 15 residues long. V was pared by 0 bases and J by 0 bases, with 7 bases between.

This chain uses TRBV2 with TRBJ1-5; D gene unclear. V was pared by 2 bases and J by 4 bases, with 12 bases between. Germline assignment: CDR1 SNHLY and CDR2 FYNNEI. The CDR3 runs 15 residues. CDR3 sequence (DNA): TGTGCCAGCAGTGAATATATGAGGGCTAATCAGCCCCAGCATTTT. Its protein is CASSEYMRANQPQHF.

The chain carries TRBV9 and TRBJ1-1; 7 bases are a match to TRBD1. This CDR3 region has 14 residues. Losses at the gene ends were 4 bases for V and 2 bases for J; bases not matched to a gene: 5. Germline CDR1 is SGDLS and CDR2 is YYNGEE. The DNA for the CDR3 is TGTGCCAGCAGCCCTCGACAGGGAAACACTGAAGCTTTCTTT. This sequence encodes CASSPRQGNTEAFF.

The rearrangement uses TRBV18 and TRBJ2-5; TRBD1 is a possible D gene (8 bases). Trimming removed 4 bases from V and 6 bases from J, with 24 bases in between. Germline V gives CDR1 KGHSH, CDR2 LQKENI. This CDR3 is 17 amino acids long. The DNA of the CDR3 is TGTGCCAGCTCACGCGGGGGCTCTACAGGGGGAAGGCAGACCCAGTACTTC. It yields the protein CASSRGGSTGGRQTQYF. Using reference TRBV18 and TRBJ2-5 for the parts outside the CDR3, the full variable domain is NAGVMQNPRHLVRRRGQEARLRCSPMKGHSHVYWYRQLPEEGLKFMVYLQKENIIDESGMPKERFSAEFPKEGPSILRIQQVVRGDSAAYFCASSRGGSTGGRQTQYFGPGTRLLVL.

The rearrangement uses TRBV7-2 and TRBJ2-3, with 8 bases matching TRBD1. Losses at the gene ends were 1 base for V and 3 bases for J; bases not matched to a gene: 3. The germline CDR1 and CDR2 sequences are SGHTA and FQGNSA. This CDR3 spans 15 amino acids. The CDR3 loop reads CASSLVHRGTDTQYF. The CDR3 coding sequence is TGTGCCAGCAGCTTAGTGCACAGGGGGACAGATACGCAGTATTTT. Variable domain in full (rest from reference TRBV7-2 and TRBJ2-3): GAGVSQSPSNKVTEKGKDVELRCDPISGHTALYWYRQSLGQGLEFLIYFQGNSAPDKSGLPSDRFSAERTGGSVSTLTIQRTQQEDSAVYLCASSLVHRGTDTQYFGPGTRLTVL.

This clone appeared a single time. The rearrangement uses TRBV3-1 (or the pseudogene TRBV3-2) and TRBJ2-5, with 7 bases matching TRBD2. Germline CDR1 LGHDT, CDR2 YNNKEL (reference sequence). The CDR3 covers 14 residues. After removal of 1 base from V and 5 bases from J, the junction contained 4 bases not matched to a gene. CDR3 in DNA: TGTGCCAGCAGCCAAGGTCCAGCGGGGGAGACCCAGTACTTC. The encoded protein is CASSQGPAGETQYF.

The CDR3 nucleotides read TGTGCCAGCAGCCAGGCCCAGGGCAGCCAGCCCCAGCATTTT. Translated: CASSQAQGSQPQHF. The J gene is TRBJ1-5, the V gene TRBV3-1 (or the pseudogene TRBV3-2); D possibly corresponds to TRBD1 (5 bases). V was pared by 3 bases and J by 7 bases, with 13 bases between. CDR1 LGHDT and CDR2 YNNKEL come from the germline V gene (reference sequence). The CDR3 length is 14 residues.

This chain joins TRBV7-3 and TRBJ2-3; 7 nucleotides agree with TRBD1. This CDR3 region has 16 residues. Germline V gene data show CDR1 as SGHTA and CDR2 as FQGTGA. The J segment lost 3 bases and the V segment lost 5 bases, leaving 11 bases of the junction unmatched. The CDR3 region is CASSLNSRGITDTQYF. The DNA of the CDR3 is TGTGCCAGCAGCCTCAACTCCAGGGGGATAACAGATACGCAGTATTTT. Variable domain in full (rest from reference TRBV7-3 and TRBJ2-3): GAGVSQTPSNKVTEKGKYVELRCDPISGHTALYWYRQSLGQGPEFLIYFQGTGAADDSGLPNDRFFAVRPEGSVSTLKIQRTERGDSAVYLCASSLNSRGITDTQYFGPGTRLTVL.

Here the CDR3 reads CASRGRESSYNSPLHF. The DNA for the CDR3 is TGTGCCAGCCGAGGGAGGGAAAGCTCCTATAATTCACCCCTCCACTTT. This chain joins TRBV19 and TRBJ1-6, with no clear D. There are 16 residues in the CDR3. V was clipped by 9 bases and J by 0 bases, with 15 bases between them. The germline gives CDR1 LNHDA, CDR2 SQIVND (reference sequence).

The V and J genes are TRBV11-2 and TRBJ2-5; TRBD2 agrees at 8 bases. The CDR3 runs 16 residues. After removal of 5 bases from V and 3 bases from J, the junction contained 11 bases not matched to a gene. From germline, CDR1 is SGHAT and CDR2 FQNNGV. This chain's CDR3 is CASSSWTSQPKETQYF. For the CDR3, the DNA is TGTGCCAGCAGCAGCTGGACTAGCCAACCTAAAGAGACCCAGTACTTC.

This chain joins TRBV7-3 and TRBJ2-7; 9 bases align to TRBD1. The CDR3 runs to 15 residues. Germline trimming cut 0 bases from V and 2 bases from J; bases unmatched to any gene: 2. Germline V gives CDR1 SGHTA, CDR2 FQGTGA. In nucleotides, the CDR3 is TGTGCCAGCAGCTTAACGGGACAGGGTGCCTACGAGCAGTACTTC. It specifies CASSLTGQGAYEQYF.

This CDR3 reads CASSDERGGLGDTQYF. For the CDR3, the DNA is TGTGCCAGCAGTGACGAGCGGGGGGGCTTGGGAGATACGCAGTATTTT. V usage is TRBV2 and J usage is TRBJ2-3, with 10 bases aligning to TRBD2. CDR1 and CDR2 (germline): SNHLY, FYNNEI. The CDR3 runs to 16 residues. With V trimmed by 3 bases and J by 5 bases, 8 bases remained unmatched.

For this clone: At one of its ends the junction is not consistent with the germline gene, which may arise from a read error. V and J are TRBV7-2 and TRBJ2-5; 14 bases fit TRBD2. The germline V gene encodes CDR1 SGHTA and CDR2 FQGNSA. CDR3 length: 18 amino acids. CDR3 bases: TGTGCCAGCAGCGTAGCCCAGACTAGCGGGGGGGCCTTGGAGACCCAGTACTTC. Translated, it gives CASSVAQTSGGALETQYF. Full variable domain (outside the CDR3, taken from reference TRBV7-2 and TRBJ2-5): GAGVSQSPSNKVTEKGKDVELRCDPISGHTALYWYRQSLGQGLEFLIYFQGNSAPDKSGLPSDRFSAERTGGSVSTLTIQRTQQEDSAVYLCASSVAQTSGGALETQYFGPGTRLLVL.